Below, 23 T cell receptor beta chains from the same sample are listed, as sequenced in a study of T cell responses to AZD1222 COVID-19 vaccine. This table comes from immunoSEQ multiplex PCR, and its TCRdb copy is limited to in-frame clones, with some not included. Here the sample spans about 150,000 clones, 85% to 95% being singletons. This specimen was peripheral blood, taken on day 0 of AZD1222 vaccination. The receptor set was obtained from an adult in good health.

In this sample, this clone turned up a few times. The rearrangement joins TRBV25-1 to TRBJ2-7; D not certain. This CDR3 has 12 amino acids. V was cut by 2 bases and J by 3 bases, with 5 bases left in between. Germline lookup yields CDR1 MGHDK and CDR2 SYGVNS. The CDR3 loop is CASSEGDYEQYF. The CDR3 region has the DNA TGTGCCAGCAGTGAAGGGGACTACGAGCAGTACTTC.

This clone came up once. V is TRBV11-3 and J is TRBJ1-3; D uncertain. Germline V gene sequence: CDR1 SGHNT, CDR2 YENEEA. The CDR3 contains 17 residues. Deletions cut 5 bases from V and 1 base from J, with 18 bases between. As DNA, the CDR3 is TGTGCCAGCAGCCCGGGAGGTTGGGGTTCATCTGGAAACACCATATATTTT. Its protein product is CASSPGGWGSSGNTIYF.

The chain joins TRBV4-2 to TRBJ1-1, with D unresolved. Deletions cut 10 bases from V and 2 bases from J, with 5 bases between. Germline values: CDR1 LGHNA, CDR2 YNFKEQ. CDR3 length: 10 residues. DNA for the CDR3: TGTGCCACGGGTAACACTGAAGCTTTCTTT. Translating gives CATGNTEAFF.

The chain combines TRBV5-6 with TRBJ2-7, with D possibly matching TRBD1 (6 bases). V was clipped by 4 bases and J by 4 bases, with 18 bases between them. The germline V gene encodes CDR1 SGHDT and CDR2 YYEEEE. The CDR3 length is 15 residues. The CDR3 loop reads CASSPMGAFLYEQYF. The CDR3 region has the DNA TGTGCCAGCAGCCCGATGGGGGCTTTCCTTTACGAGCAGTACTTC.

This clone was counted ten times or more. V and J are TRBV28 and TRBJ1-2, with 7 bases fitting TRBD1. Germline-derived CDR1 and CDR2 are MDHEN and SYDVKM. This CDR3 comprises 16 residues. With 6 bases clipped from V and 7 bases from J, the junction kept 17 bases outside the gene matches. The CDR3 coding sequence is TGTGCCAGCAGCCCTGACAGGGATACTACTCTGCCTGGCTACACCTTC. Its translation: CASSPDRDTTLPGYTF.

The V gene is TRBV4-1, the J gene TRBJ2-7, with TRBD1 matching 9 bases. The CDR3 contains 13 residues. Per the germline V gene, CDR1 is MGHRA and CDR2 is YSYEKL. Trimming cost V 1 base and J 6 bases; bases outside gene matches: 1. The CDR3 DNA sequence: TGCGCCAGCAGCCAAGCGGACAGGGGCGAGCAGTACTTC. The encoded protein is CASSQADRGEQYF.

The count of this clone is one. This sequence joins TRBV28 and TRBJ1-5, with D uncertain. Germline values: CDR1 MDHEN, CDR2 SYDVKM. Trimming pared 2 bases from V and 7 bases from J, leaving 12 bases between. This CDR3 spans 14 amino acids. CDR3 residues: CASSLRAGEQPQHF. CDR3 sequence (DNA): TGTGCCAGCAGTTTAAGGGCGGGAGAGCAGCCCCAGCATTTT.

This clone has only one observation. The V and J genes are TRBV7-2 and TRBJ1-6; D possibly corresponds to TRBD1 (5 bases). CDR3 size: 14 residues. V gave up 0 bases and J gave up 8 bases, with 8 bases separating them. Germline values: CDR1 SGHTA, CDR2 FQGNSA. CDR3 in amino acids: CASSLAGDYSPLHF. The DNA for the CDR3 is TGTGCCAGCAGCTTAGCAGGGGATTATTCACCCCTCCACTTT.

V and J are TRBV30 and TRBJ1-2; unclear D gene. This CDR3 contains 15 residues. The germline V gene has CDR1 GTSNPN and CDR2 SVGIG (reference sequence). V gave up 0 bases and J gave up 0 bases, with 11 bases separating them. The CDR3 nucleotides read TGTGCCTGGAGTGTAGGCGCCAGCTCTAACTATGGCTACACCTTC. Translation gives CAWSVGASSNYGYTF.

The chain combines TRBV13 with TRBJ2-1; 15 nucleotides agree with TRBD2. Germline V gene lookup returns CDR1 PRHDT and CDR2 FYEKMQ (reference sequence). The CDR3 runs to 19 residues. The V segment lost 4 bases and the J segment 1 base; nucleotides outside the gene matches: 8. The CDR3 sequence: CASSSRTSGGAVSYNEQFF. CDR3 sequence (DNA): TGTGCCAGCAGCTCACGGACTAGCGGGGGGGCAGTATCCTACAATGAGCAGTTCTTC.

The J gene is TRBJ1-1, the V gene TRBV19; D is unresolved. The CDR3 loop spans 13 amino acids. Germline V gives CDR1 LNHDA, CDR2 SQIVND (reference sequence). V gave up 5 bases and J gave up 2 bases, with 9 bases separating them. CDR3 nucleotides: TGTGCCAGTAGTCGACCGGGAAACACTGAAGCTTTCTTT. It encodes CASSRPGNTEAFF.

J is TRBJ2-2 and V is TRBV5-1, with D unclear. Germline values: CDR1 SGHRS, CDR2 YFSETQ. Deletions cut 2 bases from V and 2 bases from J, with 1 base between. The CDR3 loop spans 12 amino acids. CDR3 sequence reads: CASSFNTGELFF. In DNA form, the CDR3 reads TGCGCCAGCAGCTTCAACACCGGGGAGCTGTTTTTT. The entire variable domain, with the rest obtained from reference TRBV5-1 and TRBJ2-2, is as follows: KAGVTQTPRYLIKTRGQQVTLSCSPISGHRSVSWYQQTPGQGLQFLFEYFSETQRNKGNFPGRFSGRQFSNSRSEMNVSTLELGDSALYLCASSFNTGELFFGEGSRLTVL.

This clone was observed once. The chain uses TRBV21-1 and TRBJ2-5; whether TRBD2, the table's D call, matches the DNA was not checked. TRBV21-1 is shown as a pseudogene. The CDR3 is made up of 20 amino acids. The CDR3, as DNA: TGTGCCAGCAGCCCAAATCCTATAGGAAGCGGGGCACTGTTAAAAGAGACCCAGTACTTC. It specifies CASSPNPIGSGALLKETQYF.

The rearrangement uses TRBV5-1 and TRBJ1-4; D perhaps matches TRBD1 (5 bases). CDR1 is SGHRS, CDR2 YFSETQ, per germline. This CDR3 region has 16 residues. V was shortened by 7 bases and J by 2 bases, with 18 bases between the two germline ends. The CDR3 coding sequence is TGCGCCAGCCGCCCGTACGGGGGTCTGACTAATGAAAAACTGTTTTTT. It codes for CASRPYGGLTNEKLFF.

The CDR3 coding sequence is TGTGCCAGCAGCAAGGACTTTTATTACAGGGGGAGGCAGCCCCAGCATTTT. Translated: CASSKDFYYRGRQPQHF. This sequence joins TRBV7-2 and TRBJ1-5, with 8 bases lining up with TRBD1. The CDR3 is made up of 17 amino acids. The V and J ends lost 5 bases and 7 bases, in that order; junction bases with no gene match: 16. Germline V CDR1 and CDR2: SGHTA, FQGNSA.

Only one count was recorded for this clone. The chain combines TRBV3-1 (or the pseudogene TRBV3-2) with TRBJ1-2, with 8 bases aligning to TRBD1. CDR3 length: 14 amino acids. The V segment lost 3 bases and the J segment 4 bases; nucleotides outside the gene matches: 4. CDR1 is LGHDT and CDR2 is YNNKEL in the germline V gene (reference sequence). This CDR3 is CASSQGTGPYGYTF. The DNA of the CDR3 is TGTGCCAGCAGCCAGGGGACAGGACCCTATGGCTACACCTTC.

V usage is TRBV11-3 and J usage is TRBJ2-3; possibly TRBD2 for D (5 bases). Germline V CDR1 and CDR2: SGHNT, YENEEA. The CDR3 has 15 amino acids. Trimming shortened V by 4 bases and J by 5 bases, and 16 bases separated the two germline ends. DNA for the CDR3: TGTGCCAGCAGCTCCGTCCTAGCTGGCCAAGATACGCAGTATTTT. It is translated as CASSSVLAGQDTQYF. Full variable domain (remainder filled in from reference TRBV11-3 and TRBJ2-3): EAGVVQSPRYKIIEKKQPVAFWCNPISGHNTLYWYLQNLGQGPELLIRYENEEAVDDSQLPKDRFSAERLKGVDSTLKIQPAELGDSAVYLCASSSVLAGQDTQYFGPGTRLTVL.

This chain uses TRBV18 with TRBJ1-1; perhaps TRBD1 as D (5 bases). CDR3 length equals 12 residues. Trimming shortened V by 6 bases and J by 3 bases, and 8 bases separated the two germline ends. Germline V gives CDR1 KGHSH, CDR2 LQKENI. CDR3 region: CASSETDTEAFF. The CDR3 region has the DNA TGTGCCAGCTCGGAGACAGACACTGAAGCTTTCTTT.

This rearrangement joins TRBV19 to TRBJ1-5, with D uncertain. Germline lookup yields CDR1 LNHDA and CDR2 SQIVND (reference sequence). The CDR3 consists of 16 residues. V dropped 3 bases and J dropped 0 bases, with 12 bases sitting between them. The CDR3 coding sequence is TGTGCCAGTAGTATCGGGAATACTCATAGCAATCAGCCCCAGCATTTT. It yields the protein CASSIGNTHSNQPQHF.

This chain links TRBV2 with TRBJ1-5, with 7 bases aligning to TRBD1. Germline lookup yields CDR1 SNHLY and CDR2 FYNNEI. CDR3 size: 14 residues. With V trimmed by 3 bases and J by 6 bases, 5 bases remained unmatched. CDR3 bases: TGTGCCAGCAGTGATGGCAGGGGGGTTCAGCCCCAGCATTTT. Translated: CASSDGRGVQPQHF.

The chain links TRBV28 to TRBJ2-5; D may be TRBD1 or TRBD2 (6 bases each). This CDR3 comprises 14 residues. The ends were cut back, 1 base at V and 5 bases at J, with 11 bases in the middle. CDR1 is MDHEN, CDR2 SYDVKM, per germline. Here the CDR3 DNA reads TGTGCCAGCAGTTTATTGGGGGGCCCCGAGACCCAGTACTTC. Amino acids: CASSLLGGPETQYF.

The J gene is TRBJ2-7, the V gene TRBV19; D tentatively fits TRBD1 or TRBD2 (5 bases each). The CDR3 loop spans 11 amino acids. Germline V lookup: CDR1 LNHDA, CDR2 SQIVND (reference sequence). V was trimmed by 10 bases and J by 4 bases, leaving 11 bases between them. The chain's CDR3 is CATGTGYEQYF. The CDR3 DNA follows: TGTGCCACCGGGACGGGTTACGAGCAGTACTTC.

The gene calls are TRBV19 and TRBJ1-4; D gene ambiguous. Germline CDR1 reads LNHDA; CDR2 reads SQIVND (reference sequence). The ends were cut back, 5 bases at V and 4 bases at J, with 8 bases in the middle. The CDR3 has 13 amino acids. The CDR3 DNA reads as TGTGCCAGTAGTCGGGCAGGTAATGAAAAACTGTTTTTT. Amino acids: CASSRAGNEKLFF.